This is a list of T cell receptor beta chains from one sample in a study of cytomegalovirus exposure and HLA in healthy donors. Profiling relied on immunoSEQ multiplex PCR, and the TCRdb table lists in-frame clones only, not all of them. The data show 85,000 to 90,000 clones, around 74% seen once. Sequenced material: PBMCs. The receptors here all came from a man aged 25-45 years in good health and CMV-seropositive. Each CDR3 is given with its conserved first and last residue. A D gene is named only where the DNA matches it firmly. Size is stated for part of the rows, as once, few or many counts, or as a class when the clone is expanded.

V	D	size	length	J	CDR3	DNA
TRBV7-8	.	.	16	TRBJ2-3	CASSRTEALSTDTQYF	TGTGCCAGCAGCCGGACAGAAGCGTTAAGCACAGATACGCAGTATTTT
TRBV4-1	.	.	17	TRBJ1-5	CASSPAGAAISNQPQHF	TGCGCCAGCAGCCCCGCTGGGGCGGCTATAAGCAATCAGCCCCAGCATTTT
TRBV10-2	TRBD1	few	17	TRBJ2-7	CASSPWTGGGFESEQYF	TGCGCCAGCAGTCCCTGGACAGGGGGCGGATTTGAGAGCGAGCAGTACTTC
TRBV4-1	TRBD2	.	16	TRBJ2-1	CASRGAGGPSYNEQFF	TGCGCCAGCAGAGGAGCGGGGGGGCCATCGTACAATGAGCAGTTCTTC
TRBV9	.	.	13	TRBJ1-1	CASSAGGGTEAFF	TGTGCCAGCAGCGCGGGGGGGGGCACTGAAGCTTTCTTT
TRBV19	.	.	19	TRBJ2-4	CASSPLGGRRVLAKNIQYF	TGTGCCAGTAGTCCCTTAGGGGGTCGCCGGGTTTTAGCCAAAAACATTCAGTACTTC
TRBV5-1	.	.	16	TRBJ2-2	CASSPSWASDTGELFF	TGCGCCAGCAGCCCCTCATGGGCTAGCGACACCGGGGAGCTGTTTTTT
TRBV10-3	.	.	11	TRBJ2-7	CAIRGAYEQYF	TGTGCCATCAGAGGAGCCTACGAGCAGTACTTC
TRBV5-4	TRBD2	.	16	TRBJ2-5	CASSLAPRAGGETQYF	TGTGCCAGCAGCTTGGCCCCGCGAGCGGGGGGAGAGACCCAGTACTTC
TRBV6-1	.	.	14	TRBJ2-5	CASSEGQFQETQYF	TGTGCCAGCAGTGAAGGTCAGTTCCAAGAGACCCAGTACTTC
TRBV28	.	.	16	TRBJ2-7	CASTPAELAGNSEQYF	TGTGCCAGCACCCCTGCGGAGCTGGCAGGGAATAGCGAGCAGTACTTC
TRBV5-6	TRBD1	few	15	TRBJ1-5	CASSLGQGFNQPQHF	TGTGCCAGCAGCTTAGGACAGGGATTCAATCAGCCCCAGCATTTT
TRBV19	TRBD2	.	16	TRBJ2-1	CASSIVGGYSYNEQFF	TGTGCCAGTAGTATAGTGGGGGGGTACTCCTACAATGAGCAGTTCTTC
TRBV29-1	TRBD1	.	15	TRBJ2-2	CSVTPGTVNTGELFF	TGCAGCGTTACCCCCGGGACAGTTAACACCGGGGAGCTGTTTTTT
TRBV7-9	.	.	15	TRBJ1-6	CSSSLGSSYNSPLHF	TGTTCCAGCAGCTTAGGGAGCTCCTATAATTCACCCCTCCACTTT
TRBV19	TRBD1	.	14	TRBJ1-6	CASSIGTGNSPLHF	TGTGCCAGTAGTATTGGGACAGGGAATTCACCCCTCCACTTT